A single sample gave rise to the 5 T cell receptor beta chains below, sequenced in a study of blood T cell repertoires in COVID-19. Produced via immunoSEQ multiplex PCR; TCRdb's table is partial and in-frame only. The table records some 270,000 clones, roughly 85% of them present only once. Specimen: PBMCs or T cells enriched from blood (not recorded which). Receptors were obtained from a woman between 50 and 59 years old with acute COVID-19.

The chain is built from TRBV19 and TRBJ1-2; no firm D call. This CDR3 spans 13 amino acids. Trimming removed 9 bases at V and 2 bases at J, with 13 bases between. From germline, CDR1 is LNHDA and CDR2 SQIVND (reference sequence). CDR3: CASSDAGNYGYTF. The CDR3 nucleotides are TGTGCCAGCTCGGACGCGGGAAACTATGGCTACACCTTC.

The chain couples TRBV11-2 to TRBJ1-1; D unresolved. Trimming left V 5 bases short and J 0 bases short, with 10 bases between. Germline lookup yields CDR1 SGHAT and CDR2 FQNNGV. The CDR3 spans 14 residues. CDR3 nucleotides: TGTGCCAGCAGCATGAACACCTTGAACACTGAAGCTTTCTTT. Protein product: CASSMNTLNTEAFF.

The CDR3 protein is CASSPPSVNTEAFF. In DNA, the CDR3 is TGCGCCAGCAGCCCCCCGAGCGTGAACACTGAAGCTTTCTTT. The chain links TRBV5-1 to TRBJ1-1; D remains unclear. The CDR3 has 14 residues. Germline V gene sequence: CDR1 SGHRS, CDR2 YFSETQ. V dropped 4 bases and J dropped 0 bases, with 10 bases sitting between them.

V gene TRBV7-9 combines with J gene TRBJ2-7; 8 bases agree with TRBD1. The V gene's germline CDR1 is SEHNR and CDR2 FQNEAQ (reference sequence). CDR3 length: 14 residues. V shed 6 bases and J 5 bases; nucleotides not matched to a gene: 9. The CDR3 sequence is CASSYPGGLNEQYF. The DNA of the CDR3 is TGTGCCAGCAGTTACCCAGGGGGCTTGAACGAGCAGTACTTC.

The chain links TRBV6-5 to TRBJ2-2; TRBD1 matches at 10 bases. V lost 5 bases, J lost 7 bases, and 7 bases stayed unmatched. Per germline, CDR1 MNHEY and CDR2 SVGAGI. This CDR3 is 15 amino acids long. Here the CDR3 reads CASSLRQGALGELFF. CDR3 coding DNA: TGTGCCAGCAGTCTAAGACAGGGGGCTCTCGGGGAGCTGTTTTTT.